The 32 T cell receptor beta chains below were found in one sample sequenced in a study of beta chain features in type 1 diabetes. The isolated RNA, all of it, was reverse transcribed, so expressed TCRB transcripts were what got sequenced. TCRdb's table, derived via immunoSEQ multiplex PCR, lists solely in-frame clones and lacks some. Found here are 300,000 to 350,000 clones, approximately 8.2% of them singletons; the top ten hold 0.44%. The sequenced sample was central memory CD4+ T cells from blood. Receptors originate from a woman aged 18 to 35 in good health.

The chain is built from TRBV7-9 and TRBJ2-5, with D perhaps assigned TRBD1 or TRBD2 (5 bases each). Per germline, CDR1 SEHNR and CDR2 FQNEAQ (reference sequence). This CDR3 region has 14 residues. V dropped 3 bases and J dropped 5 bases, with 13 bases sitting between them. The CDR3: CASSLVGEGETQYF. CDR3 sequence (DNA): TGTGCCAGCAGCTTGGTGGGAGAGGGGGAGACCCAGTACTTC.

This chain connects TRBV5-1 to TRBJ2-5, with D tentatively TRBD2 (5 bases). The CDR3 length is 13 residues. Trimming pared 4 bases from V and 5 bases from J, leaving 12 bases between. Germline V CDR1 and CDR2: SGHRS, YFSETQ. The CDR3 region has the DNA TGCGCCAGCAGCAGAACCGAGCGGGAGACCCAGTACTTC. Translation: CASSRTERETQYF.

In its sample, this clone was seen a few times. CDR3 in amino acids: CASTESVGNEQFF. As DNA, the CDR3 is TGCGCCAGCACGGAGAGCGTCGGGAATGAGCAGTTCTTC. V gene TRBV5-1 combines with J gene TRBJ2-1; D gene unclear. This CDR3 is built from 13 residues. Germline lookup yields CDR1 SGHRS and CDR2 YFSETQ. The V end was cut by 6 bases, the J end by 7 bases, with 14 bases between.

This clone was recorded at least ten times. V usage is TRBV2 and J usage is TRBJ2-3; 7 bases map to TRBD2. The CDR3 contains 14 residues. Germline V gene data show CDR1 as SNHLY and CDR2 as FYNNEI. V lost 5 bases to trimming and J lost 3 bases; unmatched junction nucleotides: 5. The CDR3, as DNA: TGTGCCAGCAGTCCGACTAGCCAGACAGATACGCAGTATTTT. It yields the protein CASSPTSQTDTQYF.

V and J are TRBV2 and TRBJ2-2, with no clear D. Trimming took 8 bases from V and 3 from J, leaving 4 bases between them. The CDR3 extends over 11 amino acids. The germline V gene has CDR1 SNHLY and CDR2 FYNNEI. The CDR3: CASAHTGELFF. As DNA, the CDR3 is TGTGCCAGCGCTCACACCGGGGAGCTGTTTTTT.

This sequence joins TRBV27 and TRBJ2-1, with 7 bases aligning to TRBD2. The CDR3 contains 12 residues. The V segment lost 8 bases and the J segment 8 bases; nucleotides outside the gene matches: 6. Germline loops: CDR1 MNHEY, CDR2 SMNVEV (reference sequence). CDR3 loop: CASRGVIDEQFF. CDR3 sequence (DNA): TGTGCCAGCCGGGGGGTGATCGATGAGCAGTTCTTC.

This clone appeared a few times. The chain joins TRBV4-2 to TRBJ1-5; D is uncertain. Germline V gene data show CDR1 as LGHNA and CDR2 as YNFKEQ. V gave up 0 bases and J gave up 4 bases, with 7 bases separating them. The CDR3 spans 14 residues. This CDR3 reads CASSQDAGNQPQHF. The CDR3 bases are TGTGCCAGCAGCCAAGATGCGGGTAATCAGCCCCAGCATTTT.

This clone showed up just a few times. V usage is TRBV5-1 and J usage is TRBJ2-1, with 10 bases lining up with TRBD1. The germline V gene encodes CDR1 SGHRS and CDR2 YFSETQ. The CDR3 loop spans 16 amino acids. V lost 4 bases and J lost 4; bases outside the gene matches: 8. The CDR3 here is CASSTTGTGVYNEQFF. The CDR3 nucleotides read TGCGCCAGCAGCACAACCGGGACAGGGGTTTACAATGAGCAGTTCTTC. The variable domain in full, completed from reference TRBV5-1 and TRBJ2-1, reads KAGVTQTPRYLIKTRGQQVTLSCSPISGHRSVSWYQQTPGQGLQFLFEYFSETQRNKGNFPGRFSGRQFSNSRSEMNVSTLELGDSALYLCASSTTGTGVYNEQFFGPGTRLTVL.

This clone was seen more than once but under ten times. V is TRBV6-6 and J is TRBJ2-3; 7 bases align to TRBD1. This CDR3 spans 14 amino acids. Germline CDR1 and CDR2: MNHNY and SVGAGI (reference sequence). Germline trimming cut 7 bases from V and 0 bases from J; bases unmatched to any gene: 4. The CDR3 bases are TGTGCCAGCAAACAGGGGCAGAGCACAGATACGCAGTATTTT. Translating gives CASKQGQSTDTQYF.

The chain is built from TRBV18 and TRBJ2-6, with D possibly called TRBD1 or TRBD2 (5 bases each). CDR3 length: 18 residues. V was clipped by 3 bases and J by 2 bases, with 17 bases between them. Germline V gene data show CDR1 as KGHSH and CDR2 as LQKENI. The CDR3 protein is CASSPTAAGTTGANVLTF. The DNA of the CDR3 is TGTGCCAGCTCACCGACAGCGGCCGGGACGACTGGGGCCAACGTCCTGACTTTC.

This chain joins TRBV4-2 and TRBJ1-2; D not resolved. V lost 1 base and J 8 bases, leaving 11 bases between the germline ends. Germline-derived CDR1 and CDR2 are LGHNA and YNFKEQ. This CDR3 is 13 amino acids long. The CDR3 nucleotides are TGTGCCAGCAGCCAAGTAGTAGAAGGGGGCTACACCTTC. It encodes CASSQVVEGGYTF.

This clone appeared a few times. The chain couples TRBV7-3 to TRBJ2-4; 10 bases map to TRBD2. CDR1 and CDR2 (germline): SGHTA, FQGTGA. The CDR3 is made up of 14 amino acids. V lost 2 bases and J lost 10; bases outside the gene matches: 5. This CDR3 reads CASSLVASGGIQYF. CDR3 DNA: TGTGCCAGCAGCTTAGTCGCTAGCGGGGGTATTCAGTACTTC.

This clone was seen many times. The same CDR3 also results from other DNA sequences found in this sample. The V call is TRBV18, the J call TRBJ2-2; D is uncertain. The CDR3 is made up of 13 amino acids. Trimming pared 2 bases from V and 1 base from J, leaving 2 bases between. Germline V gene lookup returns CDR1 KGHSH and CDR2 LQKENI. Here the CDR3 DNA reads TGTGCCAGCTCACCAGGGAACACCGGGGAGCTGTTTTTT. This sequence encodes CASSPGNTGELFF. The variable domain in full, completed from reference TRBV18 and TRBJ2-2, reads NAGVMQNPRHLVRRRGQEARLRCSPMKGHSHVYWYRQLPEEGLKFMVYLQKENIIDESGMPKERFSAEFPKEGPSILRIQQVVRGDSAAYFCASSPGNTGELFFGEGSRLTVL.

This clone was counted a few times. The chain is built from TRBV18 and TRBJ2-2; a weak D match, TRBD1 (5 bases). This CDR3 has 14 amino acids. V lost 5 bases to trimming and J lost 2 bases, with 9 bases between them. In germline, CDR1 is KGHSH, CDR2 LQKENI. In DNA form, the CDR3 reads TGTGCCAGCTCATTTGACAGAAACACCGGGGAGCTGTTTTTT. It codes for CASSFDRNTGELFF. The variable domain in full, completed from reference TRBV18 and TRBJ2-2, reads NAGVMQNPRHLVRRRGQEARLRCSPMKGHSHVYWYRQLPEEGLKFMVYLQKENIIDESGMPKERFSAEFPKEGPSILRIQQVVRGDSAAYFCASSFDRNTGELFFGEGSRLTVL.

This clone turned up a few times. This may come from a read error, since a much larger clone is one base off. V usage is TRBV9 and J usage is TRBJ1-1; 8 positions agree with TRBD1. V shed 3 bases, J shed 1 base, and the junction held 2 bases outside the gene matches. From germline, CDR1 is SGDLS and CDR2 YYNGEE. The CDR3 is 14 residues long. This CDR3 reads CASSAQGGNTEAFF. In DNA form, the CDR3 reads TGTGCCAGCAGCGCACAGGGGGGGAACACTGAAGCTTTCTTT.

In its sample, this clone was seen many times. CDR3 sequence: CASSPLEVDTQYF. The CDR3, as DNA: TGTGCCAGCTCACCACTAGAGGTTGATACGCAGTATTTT. The chain is built from TRBV18 and TRBJ2-3; no firm D call. CDR1 and CDR2 from the germline V gene are KGHSH and LQKENI. The CDR3 covers 13 residues. V was shortened by 1 base and J by 6 bases, with 8 bases between the two germline ends.

The genes are TRBV20-1 and TRBJ1-2, with no clear D. Germline CDR1 and CDR2: DFQATT and SNEGSKA (reference sequence). V was pared by 6 bases and J by 8 bases, with 13 bases between. The CDR3 length is 11 residues. CDR3 sequence (DNA): TGCAGTGCCACGGACCCGGTAGGCTACACCTTC. The encoded protein is CSATDPVGYTF.

This clone was picked up many times. J is TRBJ1-1 and V is TRBV23-1; D gene uncertain. TRBV23-1 is annotated as an ORF whose role is uncertain. V was shortened by 0 bases and J by 0 bases, with 11 bases between the two germline ends. The CDR3 contains 16 residues. The CDR3 DNA reads as TGCGCCAGCAGTCAATCCGCAGTCAGAATGAACACTGAAGCTTTCTTT. Translation: CASSQSAVRMNTEAFF.

Only a few counts were recorded for this clone. The genes are TRBV9 and TRBJ2-5; a weak D match, TRBD2 (6 bases). This CDR3 is built from 14 residues. Germline values: CDR1 SGDLS, CDR2 YYNGEE. V was clipped by 4 bases and J by 1 base, with 11 bases between them. CDR3 loop: CASSLGLTQETQYF. CDR3 DNA sequence: TGTGCCAGCAGCTTGGGACTGACCCAAGAGACCCAGTACTTC.

This clone was detected many times. V and J are TRBV4-3 and TRBJ2-1; TRBD1 matches at 7 bases. V gave up 0 bases and J gave up 1 base; unmatched junction bases: 6. The CDR3 extends over 17 amino acids. Germline assignment: CDR1 LGHNA and CDR2 YSLEER. CDR3 DNA: TGCGCCAGCAGCCAAGAAGGGGGCGTGCAGTCCTACAATGAGCAGTTCTTC. It specifies CASSQEGGVQSYNEQFF.

V usage is TRBV18 and J usage is TRBJ1-2; D remains unclear. The CDR3 is 13 amino acids. Trimming cost V 2 bases and J 2 bases, with 6 bases left between them. Looked up from germline, CDR1 is KGHSH and CDR2 is LQKENI. The CDR3 region has the DNA TGTGCCAGCTCACCAGCAAGCAACTATGGCTACACCTTC. This encodes CASSPASNYGYTF.

The V gene is TRBV18, the J gene TRBJ2-3; no firm D call. Germline V CDR1 and CDR2: KGHSH, LQKENI. This CDR3 comprises 14 residues. V shed 3 bases and J shed 1 base, with 8 bases lying between them. CDR3 region: CASSPQRGTDTQYF. The CDR3 region has the DNA TGTGCCAGCTCACCGCAACGGGGCACAGATACGCAGTATTTT.

Concerning this clone itself: Distinct nucleotide sequences in the sample also encode this CDR3. This chain joins TRBV20-1 and TRBJ2-7, with D maybe TRBD1 (5 bases). The CDR3 is 11 residues long. The ends were cut back, 3 bases at V and 5 bases at J, with 8 bases in the middle. Germline values: CDR1 DFQATT, CDR2 SNEGSKA (reference sequence). The CDR3, as DNA: TGCAGTGCTAGCCAGGGAAACGAGCAGTACTTC. Residues: CSASQGNEQYF.

The sample holds a few counts of this clone. This chain links TRBV18 with TRBJ1-1; D might be TRBD1 (6 bases). V lost 3 bases and J 11 bases, leaving 16 bases between the germline ends. This CDR3 spans 13 amino acids. Germline CDR1 reads KGHSH; CDR2 reads LQKENI. The CDR3 DNA reads as TGTGCCAGCTCACCCGAAAACAGGGTTCGGGCTTTCTTT. It encodes CASSPENRVRAFF.

The chain employs TRBV4-2 and TRBJ2-2, with TRBD1 matching 7 bases. This CDR3 region has 13 residues. V was pared by 4 bases and J by 6 bases, with 2 bases of the junction left unmatched. Germline V gene sequence: CDR1 LGHNA, CDR2 YNFKEQ. Written as DNA, the CDR3 is TGTGCCAGCAGCCGACAGGGCCCCGGGGAGCTGTTTTTT. Its protein is CASSRQGPGELFF.

This clone came up a few times. This may arise from a read error, as a much more abundant clone is one base away. The same CDR3 also results from other DNA sequences found in this sample. The CDR3 DNA reads as TGTGCCAGCAGCTTAACAGGCACAGATACGCAGTATTTT. Amino acids: CASSLTGTDTQYF. V is TRBV7-3 and J is TRBJ2-3; D is ambiguous. With 0 bases removed from V and 1 base from J, the gap between germline ends came to 2 bases. The CDR3 is made up of 13 amino acids. Germline lookup yields CDR1 SGHTA and CDR2 FQGTGA.

In DNA, the CDR3 is TGTGCCAGCAGTCCGGGGCCCAACAATGAGCAGTTCTTC. This codes for CASSPGPNNEQFF. V usage is TRBV7-2 and J usage is TRBJ2-1; D possibly uses TRBD1 or TRBD2 (5 bases each). V was trimmed by 6 bases and J by 5 bases, leaving 11 bases between them. This CDR3 is built from 13 residues. Per the germline V gene, CDR1 is SGHTA and CDR2 is FQGNSA.

This clone was observed a few times. V and J are TRBV5-5 and TRBJ2-7; maybe TRBD2 (5 bases). This CDR3 spans 15 amino acids. Germline assignment: CDR1 SGHKS and CDR2 YYEKEE (reference sequence). The V and J ends lost 1 base and 3 bases respectively, with 14 bases between them. CDR3 sequence (DNA): TGTGCCAGCAGCTTGTCACTAGGAAGTCGCTACGAGCAGTACTTC. Translating it yields CASSLSLGSRYEQYF.

This clone was counted a few times. The V and J genes are TRBV19 and TRBJ2-7; D gene ambiguous. The germline V and J ends were trimmed by 5 bases and 2 bases, with 22 bases remaining between them. The germline V gene encodes CDR1 LNHDA and CDR2 SQIVND (reference sequence). There are 17 residues in the CDR3. CDR3 in amino acids: CASSPISAGTIAYEQYF. The DNA of the CDR3 is TGTGCCAGTAGTCCTATCTCCGCAGGAACCATTGCCTACGAGCAGTACTTC.

V usage is TRBV11-2 and J usage is TRBJ1-1; D gene unclear. CDR3 length: 19 amino acids. The V end lost 2 bases, the J end lost 4 bases, and 26 bases lay between the germline ends. Germline lookup yields CDR1 SGHAT and CDR2 FQNNGV. The CDR3 here is CASSLFPAGPKIVGTEAFF. The CDR3 coding sequence is TGTGCCAGCAGCTTATTCCCGGCGGGCCCGAAAATTGTTGGCACTGAAGCTTTCTTT. The entire variable domain, with the rest obtained from reference TRBV11-2 and TRBJ1-1, is as follows: EAGVAQSPRYKIIEKRQSVAFWCNPISGHATLYWYQQILGQGPKLLIQFQNNGVVDDSQLPKDRFSAERLKGVDSTLKIQPAKLEDSAVYLCASSLFPAGPKIVGTEAFFGQGTRLTVV.

This clone was observed a few times. The rearrangement uses TRBV7-9 and TRBJ2-2; 8 positions match TRBD1. V shed 5 bases, J shed 1 base, and the junction held 3 bases outside the gene matches. The CDR3 totals 15 residues. Germline values: CDR1 SEHNR, CDR2 FQNEAQ (reference sequence). The CDR3 is CASSPGGRNTGELFF. CDR3 bases: TGTGCCAGCAGCCCAGGGGGCCGGAACACCGGGGAGCTGTTTTTT.

This clone was seen a handful of times. J is TRBJ1-1 and V is TRBV5-1; tentative D call: TRBD1 (5 bases). This CDR3 spans 15 amino acids. CDR1 and CDR2 from the germline V gene are SGHRS and YFSETQ. V lost 4 bases and J 6 bases, leaving 19 bases between the germline ends. The CDR3 loop is CASSKHSTGLAEAFF. Written as DNA, the CDR3 is TGCGCCAGCAGCAAACATTCTACAGGCCTAGCTGAAGCTTTCTTT.